The present T cell receptor (beta chain) was sequenced within a study of immune evolution from preneoplasia to lung adenocarcinoma. TCRdb keeps only in-frame clones here, not all; method: immunoSEQ multiplex PCR. The sample has about 6,100 clones; roughly 85% are singletons. The CDR3 is 14 amino acids. Germline lookup yields CDR1 SGHDT and CDR2 YYEEEE. Trimming stripped 0 bases from V and 6 bases from J, with 12 bases between. Sequenced material: FFPE minimally invasive lung adenocarcinoma tissue. This chain uses TRBV5-6 with TRBJ1-1; D ambiguous. This clonotype was sampled from a person aged 50-75 years with lung adenocarcinoma. CDR3 coding DNA: TGTGCCAGCAGCTTGGGTTTAAGTTCGTCTGAAGCTTTCTTT. This codes for CASSLGLSSSEAFF.